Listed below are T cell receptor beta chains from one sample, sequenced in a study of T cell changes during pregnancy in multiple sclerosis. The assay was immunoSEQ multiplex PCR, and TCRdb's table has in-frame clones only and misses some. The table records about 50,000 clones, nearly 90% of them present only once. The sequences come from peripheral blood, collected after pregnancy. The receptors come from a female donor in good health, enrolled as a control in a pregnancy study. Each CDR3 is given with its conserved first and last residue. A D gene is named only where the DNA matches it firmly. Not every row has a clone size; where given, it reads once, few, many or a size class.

cdr3_nt: TGTGCCAGCACCGACTCCAAAGTCACGCGGTATGGCTACACCTTC
cdr3_aa: CASTDSKVTRYGYTF
clone_size: .
v_call: TRBV21-1
d_call: .
j_call: TRBJ1-2

cdr3_nt: TGTGCCAGCAGTGAAGCGGGAGGGGGCTACGAGCAGTACTTC
cdr3_aa: CASSEAGGGYEQYF
clone_size: .
v_call: TRBV6-1
d_call: .
j_call: TRBJ2-7

cdr3_nt: TGTGCCAGCAGCTTAGGTCAGGAGAACACCGGGGAGCTGTTTTTT
cdr3_aa: CASSLGQENTGELFF
clone_size: .
v_call: TRBV7-9
d_call: .
j_call: TRBJ2-2

cdr3_nt: TGTGCCACCAGCAGAGATAGTGGTAAGGGGGTCGTCTATGGCTACACCTTC
cdr3_aa: CATSRDSGKGVVYGYTF
clone_size: .
v_call: TRBV15
d_call: .
j_call: TRBJ1-2

cdr3_nt: TGTGCCAGCAGCCCAAAAAACACCATATATTTT
cdr3_aa: CASSPKNTIYF
clone_size: .
v_call: TRBV7-3
d_call: .
j_call: TRBJ1-3

cdr3_nt: TGTGCCACCAGCCCACCTCGGGACAGCTCCTACGAGCAGTACTTC
cdr3_aa: CATSPPRDSSYEQYF
clone_size: once
v_call: TRBV15
d_call: TRBD1
j_call: TRBJ2-7

cdr3_nt: TGTGCCAGCAGCTCGGGACTAGCGGGGTTCGCGAACACCGGGGAGCTGTTTTTT
cdr3_aa: CASSSGLAGFANTGELFF
clone_size: .
v_call: TRBV11-3
d_call: TRBD2
j_call: TRBJ2-2

cdr3_nt: TGCGCCAGCAGCCGACCCGGGACAGGGACCGCGGGGTCTAATGAAAAACTGTTTTTT
cdr3_aa: CASSRPGTGTAGSNEKLFF
clone_size: .
v_call: TRBV5-1
d_call: TRBD1
j_call: TRBJ1-4

cdr3_nt: TGCGCCAGCAGCCAAGAGGCGCGGGGGATCTCCTACGAGCAGTACTTC
cdr3_aa: CASSQEARGISYEQYF
clone_size: .
v_call: TRBV4-3
d_call: TRBD2
j_call: TRBJ2-7

cdr3_nt: TGTGCCAGCAGCTTACCACAGGGCCCTGGGGCCAACGTCCTGACTTTC
cdr3_aa: CASSLPQGPGANVLTF
clone_size: .
v_call: TRBV7-2
d_call: .
j_call: TRBJ2-6

cdr3_nt: TGTGCTAGTGGTTTGTCAGTAGGGGCGCGCAAGACCGGGGAGCTGTTTTTT
cdr3_aa: CASGLSVGARKTGELFF
clone_size: few
v_call: TRBV12-5
d_call: .
j_call: TRBJ2-2

cdr3_nt: TGTGCCAGCAGCTTAGATTCGGTCGCGGTCACCGGGGAGCTGTTTTTT
cdr3_aa: CASSLDSVAVTGELFF
clone_size: .
v_call: TRBV11-3
d_call: .
j_call: TRBJ2-2

cdr3_nt: TGTGCCATCTCCCCCGGGAACACCATATATTTT
cdr3_aa: CAISPGNTIYF
clone_size: .
v_call: TRBV10-3
d_call: .
j_call: TRBJ1-3

cdr3_nt: TGTGCCAGCAGGGTAGCGGGCGGGAGAAGCCTCTACGAGCAGTACTTC
cdr3_aa: CASRVAGGRSLYEQYF
clone_size: .
v_call: TRBV7-2
d_call: TRBD2
j_call: TRBJ2-7

cdr3_nt: TGTGCCAGCAGTTTAGGCAGGGTAGCCTCACCCCTCCACTTT
cdr3_aa: CASSLGRVASPLHF
clone_size: .
v_call: TRBV27
d_call: .
j_call: TRBJ1-6

cdr3_nt: TGTGCCAGCAGCCCCCGACTGAGATACTATGGCTACACCTTC
cdr3_aa: CASSPRLRYYGYTF
clone_size: .
v_call: TRBV7-8
d_call: .
j_call: TRBJ1-2

cdr3_nt: TGCAGCGTGGGCCCAGGGGAGAATGGCTACACCTTC
cdr3_aa: CSVGPGENGYTF
clone_size: .
v_call: TRBV29-1
d_call: .
j_call: TRBJ1-2

cdr3_nt: TGTGCCAGCAGCAGGGACTACGACACCGGGGAGCTGTTTTTT
cdr3_aa: CASSRDYDTGELFF
clone_size: .
v_call: TRBV6-4
d_call: TRBD2
j_call: TRBJ2-2

cdr3_nt: TGTGCTAGCAGCTTTTCAGGGGAGGAGACCCAGTACTTC
cdr3_aa: CASSFSGEETQYF
clone_size: .
v_call: TRBV7-7
d_call: .
j_call: TRBJ2-5

cdr3_nt: TGCGCCAGCAGCCAAGGCCTAAGGGAGGAATCCTACGAGCAGTACTTC
cdr3_aa: CASSQGLREESYEQYF
clone_size: .
v_call: TRBV4-3
d_call: .
j_call: TRBJ2-7

cdr3_nt: TGTGCCAGCAGCTTAGGGCTAGCGGGGGGGCCGAGGAATGAGCAGTTCTTC
cdr3_aa: CASSLGLAGGPRNEQFF
clone_size: .
v_call: TRBV7-2
d_call: TRBD2
j_call: TRBJ2-1

cdr3_nt: TGTGCCAGAAGTTTTGGACAGGGGGCGAACGAGCAGTACTTC
cdr3_aa: CARSFGQGANEQYF
clone_size: few
v_call: TRBV5-3
d_call: TRBD1
j_call: TRBJ2-7

cdr3_nt: TGTGCCAGCTCATCCGCCGGGACAGGGGCCGGGGAGCTGTTTTTT
cdr3_aa: CASSSAGTGAGELFF
clone_size: .
v_call: TRBV18
d_call: TRBD1
j_call: TRBJ2-2

cdr3_nt: TGCGCCAGCAGCGCCGGTCGGAGCTCCTACAATGAGCAGTTCTTC
cdr3_aa: CASSAGRSSYNEQFF
clone_size: once
v_call: TRBV4-1
d_call: .
j_call: TRBJ2-1

cdr3_nt: TGTGCCAGCAGCCTAAACCAGGGGGAGGAGACCCAGTACTTC
cdr3_aa: CASSLNQGEETQYF
clone_size: .
v_call: TRBV7-9
d_call: TRBD1
j_call: TRBJ2-5

cdr3_nt: TGTGCCAGCACCCGGGACACTCCTTACGAGCAGTACTTC
cdr3_aa: CASTRDTPYEQYF
clone_size: .
v_call: TRBV7-9
d_call: .
j_call: TRBJ2-7

cdr3_nt: TGTGCCAGCAGTGACGCCGACTACACAGATACGCAGTATTTT
cdr3_aa: CASSDADYTDTQYF
clone_size: .
v_call: TRBV6-4
d_call: .
j_call: TRBJ2-3

cdr3_nt: TGTGCCAGCAGCCCCTACGGGACAAATGAAAAACTGTTTTTT
cdr3_aa: CASSPYGTNEKLFF
clone_size: .
v_call: TRBV7-9
d_call: .
j_call: TRBJ1-4

cdr3_nt: TGTGCCAGCAGTCTAACAGGGTGGGGTAACTATGGCTACACCTTC
cdr3_aa: CASSLTGWGNYGYTF
clone_size: .
v_call: TRBV27
d_call: .
j_call: TRBJ1-2

cdr3_nt: TGTGCCAGCTCACCACTAGGACAGGGGAATCAGCCCCAGCATTTT
cdr3_aa: CASSPLGQGNQPQHF
clone_size: .
v_call: TRBV18
d_call: TRBD1
j_call: TRBJ1-5

cdr3_nt: TGTGCCACCTCTAACAGGGATACTAATGAAAAACTGTTTTTT
cdr3_aa: CATSNRDTNEKLFF
clone_size: once
v_call: TRBV10-3
d_call: .
j_call: TRBJ1-4

cdr3_nt: TGTGCCAGCACCCGCGGGGGCGGCGAGCAGTACTTC
cdr3_aa: CASTRGGGEQYF
clone_size: few
v_call: TRBV5-5
d_call: .
j_call: TRBJ2-7

cdr3_nt: TGTGCCAGCAGCTTAGGTACGGGTAGCACAGATACGCAGTATTTT
cdr3_aa: CASSLGTGSTDTQYF
clone_size: .
v_call: TRBV7-2
d_call: .
j_call: TRBJ2-3

cdr3_nt: TGTGCCAGCAGTTACAACAGGATTGAAGCTTTCTTT
cdr3_aa: CASSYNRIEAFF
clone_size: .
v_call: TRBV6-5
d_call: .
j_call: TRBJ1-1

cdr3_nt: TGTGCCAGCAGGGACACAGGGGTTGAAGCTTTCTTT
cdr3_aa: CASRDTGVEAFF
clone_size: .
v_call: TRBV25-1
d_call: TRBD1
j_call: TRBJ1-1

cdr3_nt: TGTGCCAGTAGTTCCCGCGGTCGAGGGAACACCGGGGAGCTGTTTTTT
cdr3_aa: CASSSRGRGNTGELFF
clone_size: .
v_call: TRBV19
d_call: .
j_call: TRBJ2-2

cdr3_nt: TGTGCCAGCAGTGGCGACTCTGGAAACACCATATATTTT
cdr3_aa: CASSGDSGNTIYF
clone_size: .
v_call: TRBV2
d_call: .
j_call: TRBJ1-3

cdr3_nt: TGTGCCAGCAGCTCTTTAGGGAGGCCACGGCGAATCAATCAGCCCCAGCATTTT
cdr3_aa: CASSSLGRPRRINQPQHF
clone_size: .
v_call: TRBV28
d_call: .
j_call: TRBJ1-5

cdr3_nt: TGTGCCAGCAGTTCCCAGGGGTCTTGGAACACTGAAGCTTTCTTT
cdr3_aa: CASSSQGSWNTEAFF
clone_size: once
v_call: TRBV28
d_call: .
j_call: TRBJ1-1

cdr3_nt: TGTGCCAGCAGCGAGGACTCGAACCTCGGCGAGCAGTACTTC
cdr3_aa: CASSEDSNLGEQYF
clone_size: .
v_call: TRBV9
d_call: .
j_call: TRBJ2-7

cdr3_nt: TGTGCCAGCAGCCCGGGGGGGGAGGCTCGTTACGAGCAGTACTTC
cdr3_aa: CASSPGGEARYEQYF
clone_size: .
v_call: TRBV7-2
d_call: TRBD2
j_call: TRBJ2-7

cdr3_nt: TGTGCCAGCAGTGGAGGGGGCGGGGGCAATCAGCCCCAGCATTTT
cdr3_aa: CASSGGGGGNQPQHF
clone_size: .
v_call: TRBV7-9
d_call: TRBD1
j_call: TRBJ1-5